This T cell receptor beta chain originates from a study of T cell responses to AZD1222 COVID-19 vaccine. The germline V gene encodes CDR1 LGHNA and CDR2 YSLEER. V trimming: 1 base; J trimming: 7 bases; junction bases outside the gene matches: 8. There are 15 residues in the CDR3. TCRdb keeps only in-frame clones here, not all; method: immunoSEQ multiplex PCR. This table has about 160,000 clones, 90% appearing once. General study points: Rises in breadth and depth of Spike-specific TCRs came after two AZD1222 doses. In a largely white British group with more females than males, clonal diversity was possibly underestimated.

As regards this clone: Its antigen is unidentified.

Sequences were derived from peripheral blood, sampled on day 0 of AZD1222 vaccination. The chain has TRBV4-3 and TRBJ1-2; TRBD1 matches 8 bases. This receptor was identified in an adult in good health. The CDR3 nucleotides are TGCGCCAGCAGCCAAGTGGACAGGGAAGGTTTTGGCTACACCTTC. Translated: CASSQVDREGFGYTF.